Below, 14 T cell receptor beta chains from the same sample are listed, as sequenced in a study of blood T cell repertoires in COVID-19. The table came from immunoSEQ multiplex PCR; TCRdb's copy has only in-frame clones and leaves some out. This sample yields 35,000 or so clones, of which roughly four fifths are seen a single time; about 44% belongs to the top ten. Sequenced sample: peripheral blood. All receptors come from a human donor in a cohort sampled during active or convalescent COVID-19. The donor label of this sample is uncertain.

This chain uses TRBV7-9 with TRBJ1-2; D may be TRBD1 (5 bases). Trimming pared 1 base from V and 4 bases from J, leaving 10 bases between. Looked up from germline, CDR1 is SEHNR and CDR2 is FQNEAQ (reference sequence). The CDR3 runs 14 residues. The DNA of the CDR3 is TGTGCCAGCAGCTTAGTGGGGGGGTCCTATGGCTACACCTTC. Translating it yields CASSLVGGSYGYTF.

This clone has a single count. J is TRBJ1-5 and V is TRBV5-1; D uncertain. Between the trimmed V and J ends, which lost 0 bases and 6 bases, there was a span of 7 bases. The germline V gene encodes CDR1 SGHRS and CDR2 YFSETQ. CDR3 length: 13 residues. In DNA form, the CDR3 reads TGCGCCAGCAGCTTGGGTGGCGGTCAGCCCCAGCATTTT. It is translated as CASSLGGGQPQHF. The full variable domain, rest sourced from reference TRBV5-1 and TRBJ1-5, is KAGVTQTPRYLIKTRGQQVTLSCSPISGHRSVSWYQQTPGQGLQFLFEYFSETQRNKGNFPGRFSGRQFSNSRSEMNVSTLELGDSALYLCASSLGGGQPQHFGDGTRLSIL.

This clone is a singleton in its sample. The chain links TRBV27 to TRBJ2-1; possible D gene TRBD1, 6 bases. The CDR3 spans 13 residues. Trimming left V 3 bases short and J 6 bases short, with 9 bases between. Looked up from germline, CDR1 is MNHEY and CDR2 is SMNVEV (reference sequence). The CDR3 DNA follows: TGTGCCAGCAGTTTTGGGGGCGGCAATGAGCAGTTCTTC. It yields the protein CASSFGGGNEQFF.

The chain employs TRBV6-5 and TRBJ1-1, with TRBD1 matching 7 bases. The length of the CDR3 is 11 residues. V shed 9 bases, J shed 8 bases, and the junction held 6 bases outside the gene matches. Looked up from germline, CDR1 is MNHEY and CDR2 is SVGAGI. For the CDR3, the DNA is TGTGCCAGTGCACGAGGGGGCGAAGCTTTCTTT. This codes for CASARGGEAFF.

The chain joins TRBV7-6 to TRBJ1-4; 7 bases agree with TRBD1. Trimming removed 5 bases from V and 7 bases from J; junction bases left unmatched: 10. Germline V CDR1 and CDR2: SGHVS, FNYEAQ. The CDR3 spans 15 residues. The CDR3 reads CASSRRGQGSEKLFF. As DNA, the CDR3 is TGTGCCAGCAGCCGAAGGGGGCAGGGTTCTGAAAAACTGTTTTTT.

The gene calls are TRBV6-5 and TRBJ1-1; possible D gene TRBD1, 5 bases. The CDR3 runs to 12 residues. Between the trimmed V and J ends, which lost 5 bases and 1 base, there was a span of 5 bases. Per the germline V gene, CDR1 is MNHEY and CDR2 is SVGAGI. For the CDR3, the DNA is TGTGCCAGCAGTACAGGGAACACTGAAGCTTTCTTT. Amino acids: CASSTGNTEAFF.

The sample holds a few counts of this clone. J is TRBJ2-5 and V is TRBV4-3; 14 nucleotides match TRBD2. Germline assignment: CDR1 LGHNA and CDR2 YSLEER. This CDR3 is 17 amino acids long. The trim removed 5 bases at V and 4 bases at J, leaving 9 bases unmatched. The CDR3, as DNA: TGCGCCAGCAGCTACCGGGGACTAGCGGGAGAGGGAGAGACCCAGTACTTC. Translated: CASSYRGLAGEGETQYF.

V usage is TRBV30 and J usage is TRBJ1-5, with TRBD1 matching over 7 bases. This CDR3 contains 14 residues. After removal of 3 bases from V and 3 bases from J, the junction contained 5 bases not matched to a gene. Germline CDR1 reads GTSNPN; CDR2 reads SVGIG (reference sequence). Written as DNA, the CDR3 is TGTGCCTGGAGAGGAGGGGGCCCCAATCAGCCCCAGCATTTT. It yields the protein CAWRGGGPNQPQHF.

This chain joins TRBV5-1 and TRBJ2-3; 10 positions agree with TRBD2. V was pared by 4 bases and J by 6 bases, with 11 bases of the junction left unmatched. The CDR3 has 16 residues. The V gene's germline CDR1 is SGHRS and CDR2 YFSETQ. CDR3 loop: CASSGTSDFLGDTQYF. The CDR3, as DNA: TGCGCCAGCAGCGGGACTAGCGACTTCCTAGGGGATACGCAGTATTTT.

The V call is TRBV3-1 (or the pseudogene TRBV3-2), the J call TRBJ2-3, with 8 bases lining up with TRBD2. The CDR3 has 15 amino acids. Germline assignment: CDR1 LGHDT and CDR2 YNNKEL (reference sequence). Losses at the gene ends were 0 bases for V and 6 bases for J; bases not matched to a gene: 5. The CDR3 protein is CASSQDASGSDTQYF. The CDR3 region has the DNA TGTGCCAGCAGCCAAGATGCAAGCGGGAGCGATACGCAGTATTTT.

The V and J genes are TRBV4-2 and TRBJ2-5, with 11 nucleotides matching TRBD2. The J segment lost 5 bases and the V segment lost 5 bases, leaving 7 bases of the junction unmatched. CDR3 size: 15 residues. Germline CDR1 LGHNA, CDR2 YNFKEQ. The CDR3 region is CASSSAGTSGETQYF. DNA for the CDR3: TGTGCCAGCAGCTCCGCCGGGACTAGCGGTGAGACCCAGTACTTC.

The chain is built from TRBV5-5 and TRBJ1-5; D is unclear. The CDR3 runs 14 residues. The V end lost 4 bases, the J end lost 3 bases, and 11 bases lay between the germline ends. Looked up from germline, CDR1 is SGHKS and CDR2 is YYEKEE (reference sequence). In DNA form, the CDR3 reads TGTGCCAGCAGCCCTCGGGAGCTCAATCAGCCCCAGCATTTT. Translating it yields CASSPRELNQPQHF.

The rearrangement links TRBV5-1 to TRBJ1-2; a weak D match, TRBD1 (6 bases). V dropped 1 base and J dropped 8 bases, with 12 bases sitting between them. CDR3 length equals 13 residues. The germline V gene has CDR1 SGHRS and CDR2 YFSETQ. The CDR3 region has the DNA TGCGCCAGCAGCTTGAACAGGGAAAGGGGCTACACCTTC. Its translation is CASSLNRERGYTF.

J is TRBJ1-1 and V is TRBV6-5; D is possibly TRBD1 (5 bases). Per the germline V gene, CDR1 is MNHEY and CDR2 is SVGAGI. Trimming stripped 0 bases from V and 0 bases from J, with 8 bases between. The CDR3 runs 15 residues. The CDR3 nucleotides read TGTGCCAGCAGTTACTCTCGACAGATGAACACTGAAGCTTTCTTT. Protein: CASSYSRQMNTEAFF.